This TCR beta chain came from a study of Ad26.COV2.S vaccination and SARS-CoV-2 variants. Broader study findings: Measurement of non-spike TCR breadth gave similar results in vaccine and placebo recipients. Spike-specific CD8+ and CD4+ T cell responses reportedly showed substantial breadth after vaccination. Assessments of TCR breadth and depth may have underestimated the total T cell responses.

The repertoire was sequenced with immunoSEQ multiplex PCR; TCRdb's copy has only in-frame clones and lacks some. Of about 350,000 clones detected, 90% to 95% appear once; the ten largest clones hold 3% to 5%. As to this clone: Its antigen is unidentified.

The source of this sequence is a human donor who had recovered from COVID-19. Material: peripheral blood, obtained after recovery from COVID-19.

CDR3 in DNA: TGCGCCAGCAGCCTGGACAGGGCGCGCAATCAGCCCCAGCATTTT. Translating it yields CASSLDRARNQPQHF. The chain has TRBV4-3 and TRBJ1-5, with 8 bases that match TRBD1. J gave up 2 bases and V 4 bases, and 4 bases lay outside the gene matches. Per germline, CDR1 LGHNA and CDR2 YSLEER. CDR3 length equals 15 residues.